A selection of T cell receptor beta chains follows, all from one sample in a study of blood T cells in healthy people across ages. MiXCR was run by TCRdb on the 5' RACE reads, yielding one entry per CDR3 protein. Of some 710,000 distinct CDR3 sequences listed, around a fifth were seen once; the top ten hold about 20%. The sequenced sample was blood. Receptors were obtained from a man between 65 and 85 years old in good health. Each CDR3 is given with its conserved first and last residue. D genes are given only for firm matches. Some rows mark clone size as missing; the rest say once, few, many or name a class of expanded clone.

few	TRBV12-3/TRBV12-4	-	TRBJ1-5	CASSRYGSNQPQHF	TGTGCCAGCAGCAGATACGGGAGCAATCAGCCCCAGCATTTT
many	TRBV7-2	-	TRBJ2-1	CASSSSRGEQFF	TGTGCCAGCAGCTCTTCGAGGGGTGAGCAGTTCTTC
few	TRBV15	-	TRBJ2-1	CATSREMGSYNEQFF	TGTGCCACCAGCAGAGAAATGGGCTCCTACAATGAGCAGTTCTTC
few	TRBV7-9	TRBD1	TRBJ1-2	CASTEDREEGYTF	TGTGCCAGCACCGAGGACAGGGAAGAAGGCTACACCTTC
-	TRBV20-1	TRBD2	TRBJ2-4	CSAIPLAGGYIQYF	TGCAGTGCTATACCTCTAGCGGGAGGGTACATTCAGTACTTC
-	TRBV5-1	TRBD2	TRBJ2-7	CASSRGLAGATYEQYF	TGCGCCAGCAGCCGAGGCCTAGCGGGGGCGACCTACGAGCAGTACTTC
-	TRBV6-6	-	TRBJ2-3	CASSYSKQDITDTQYF	TGTGCCAGCAGTTACTCGAAACAGGATATAACAGATACGCAGTATTTT
few	TRBV12-3/TRBV12-4	-	TRBJ2-3	CASRGGREVYTQYF	TGTGCCAGCAGAGGGGGTCGTGAGGTTTATACGCAGTATTTT
few	TRBV29-1	TRBD2	TRBJ2-1	CSAGLAGGDEQFF	TGCAGCGCCGGACTAGCGGGAGGGGATGAGCAGTTCTTC
-	TRBV7-9	TRBD1	TRBJ1-2	CASSLATGRGYTF	TGTGCCAGCAGCTTAGCGACAGGGCGTGGCTACACCTTC
many	TRBV7-9	TRBD2	TRBJ2-3	CASTTGGGGTDTQYF	TGTGCCAGCACCACTGGCGGGGGGGGCACAGATACGCAGTATTTT
-	TRBV19	-	TRBJ2-5	CASSMGAGEETQYF	TGTGCCAGTAGTATGGGGGCCGGTGAAGAGACCCAGTACTTC
few	TRBV20-1	-	TRBJ2-7	CSGLGQLLPYEQYF	TGCAGTGGACTGGGACAACTACTGCCTTACGAGCAGTACTTC
-	TRBV3-1	-	TRBJ1-1	CASSYGRRGTEAFF	TGTGCCAGCAGCTATGGACGGAGAGGGACTGAAGCTTTCTTT
-	TRBV3-1	-	TRBJ2-3	CASSQAGNTDTQYF	TGTGCCAGCAGCCAAGCGGGTAACACAGATACGCAGTATTTT
few	TRBV27	TRBD1	TRBJ1-5	CASSSTGGYQPQHF	TGTGCCAGCAGTTCCACAGGGGGCTATCAGCCCCAGCATTTT
few	TRBV7-2	TRBD2	TRBJ2-1	CASSTVGLADNEQFF	TGTGCCAGCAGCACTGTGGGACTAGCGGACAATGAGCAGTTCTTC
few	TRBV24-1	TRBD2	TRBJ2-5	CATQRGLADPLVETQYF	TGTGCCACCCAACGAGGACTAGCGGACCCACTAGTGGAGACCCAGTACTTC
-	TRBV20-1	-	TRBJ1-2	CSARPGANYGYTF	TGCAGTGCTAGACCAGGGGCTAACTATGGCTACACCTTC
-	TRBV20-1	TRBD2	TRBJ2-7	CSAPSGTSGYEQYF	TGCAGTGCTCCATCCGGGACTAGCGGCTACGAGCAGTACTTC
-	TRBV3-1	TRBD1	TRBJ1-2	CASSHSDRVGYGYTF	TGTGCCAGCAGCCATTCGGACAGGGTTGGCTATGGCTACACCTTC
many	TRBV12-3/TRBV12-4	TRBD2	TRBJ2-7	CASSPGTSGNYEQYF	TGTGCCAGCAGCCCTGGGACTAGCGGGAACTACGAGCAGTACTTC
-	TRBV2	TRBD1	TRBJ2-7	CASRGTVSEQYF	TGTGCCAGCAGGGGGACAGTCTCCGAGCAGTACTTC
-	TRBV28	-	TRBJ2-3	CASSSPGPGDGTDTQYF	TGTGCCAGCAGTTCTCCGGGACCAGGGGACGGCACAGATACGCAGTATTTT
-	TRBV5-1	-	TRBJ1-1	CASSFTSAVGNAEAFF	TGCGCCAGCAGCTTCACGTCCGCGGTTGGGAACGCTGAAGCTTTCTTT
few	TRBV6-1	-	TRBJ1-5	CASRDGIRGNQPQHF	TGTGCCAGCAGAGACGGGATTCGAGGGAATCAGCCCCAGCATTTT
many	TRBV2	-	TRBJ2-7	CASTEGQQYF	TGTGCCAGCACTGAGGGACAGCAGTACTTC